This entry lists 3 T cell receptor beta chains sequenced from one sample in a study of blood T cells in healthy people across ages. Using a J-beta primer mix together with a sample-barcoded 5' primer, a second PCR was run for roughly 6 to 12 cycles. TCRdb itself ran the 5' RACE reads through MiXCR, one entry per CDR3 protein. The profile covers approximately 960,000 distinct CDR3 sequences, with about 28% appearing a single time and about a tenth taken by the ten largest. Another study also made use of these data, one on T cells of mothers and their children.

What was sequenced was blood. The receptors here all came from a woman in her forties in good health.

The chain recombines TRBV6-5 with TRBJ1-6; TRBD1 matches 10 bases. The CDR3 has 15 amino acids. Germline-derived CDR1 and CDR2 are MNHEY and SVGAGI. The J segment lost 6 bases and the V segment lost 6 bases, leaving 5 bases of the junction unmatched. CDR3 sequence (DNA): TGTGCCAGCAGATCCCGGGACAGGGGTAATTCACCCCTCCACTTT. As protein: CASRSRDRGNSPLHF.

V gene TRBV3-1 combines with J gene TRBJ1-4, with D unresolved. V lost 5 bases and J lost 8, with 6 bases in between. This CDR3 comprises 11 residues. Germline CDR1 LGHDT, CDR2 YNNKEL (reference sequence). The CDR3 sequence is CASSNQEKLFF. The CDR3, as DNA: TGTGCCAGCAGCAATCAAGAAAAACTGTTTTTT.

This CDR3 is CASSPVSRQETQYF. The CDR3 DNA reads as TGTGCCAGCAGCCCGGTCTCGAGGCAAGAGACCCAGTACTTC. The chain recombines TRBV7-6 with TRBJ2-5; D remains ambiguous. Germline V gene data show CDR1 as SGHVS and CDR2 as FNYEAQ. CDR3 length: 14 residues. With 5 bases removed from V and 2 bases from J, the gap between germline ends came to 12 bases. The full variable domain, its missing parts supplied by reference TRBV7-6 and TRBJ2-5, is GAGVSQSPRYKVTKRGQDVALRCDPISGHVSLYWYRQALGQGPEFLTYFNYEAQQDKSGLPNDRFSAERPEGSISTLTIQRTEQRDSAMYRCASSPVSRQETQYFGPGTRLLVL.